This note documents a single T cell receptor (beta chain) sequence. This record comes from a study of shared clonotypes between healthy human individuals. Clones were sequenced by immunoSEQ multiplex PCR, and TCRdb holds only the in-frame ones, with some missing. The top ten clones hold around 0.25% of a sample with 800,000 to 950,000 clones, 95% to 97% of them seen once. The CDR3 sequence is 18 residues long. The V segment lost 2 bases and the J segment 0 bases; nucleotides outside the gene matches: 11. Germline CDR1 reads SGHVS; CDR2 reads FQNEAQ. Naive CD8 isolation took CD45RO-negative cells positively selected for CCR7 and excluded terminally differentiated effector memory CD45RA+ cells.

The sequence came from a man aged 25-45 years in good health. The genes are TRBV7-8 and TRBJ2-3, with 7 bases that match TRBD1. Sequencing used naive CD8+ T cells sorted from blood. The CDR3 spells CASSLMAFGTASTDTQYF. The CDR3 DNA follows: TGTGCCAGCAGCTTAATGGCATTTGGGACAGCAAGCACAGATACGCAGTATTTT.